This T cell receptor beta chain was captured by sequencing in a study of blood T cell repertoires in COVID-19. Study summary: T cells, B-cell-depleted T cells, or PBMCs provided the cDNA or gDNA that served as material.

Profiling relied on immunoSEQ multiplex PCR, and the TCRdb table lists in-frame clones only, not all of them. The sample includes around 62,000 clones, 70% to 90% of them seen just once. The CDR3 is 15 residues long. V shed 4 bases and J 3 bases; nucleotides not matched to a gene: 4. Germline CDR1 is SEHNR and CDR2 is FQNEAQ (reference sequence). The chain joins TRBV7-9 to TRBJ2-7; 12 bases fit TRBD2. Material for sequencing was peripheral blood. This receptor was identified in a human donor in a cohort sampled during active COVID-19. The CDR3 loop is CASSSTSGGRYEQYF. The CDR3 DNA reads TGTGCCAGCAGCTCTACTAGCGGGGGGCGCTACGAGCAGTACTTC.